This TCR beta chain was identified during a study of blood T cells in healthy people across ages. PCR was performed a second time for 7 to 11 cycles using a sample-barcoded 5' primer and a J-beta primer mix. TCRdb recomputed calls from the 5' RACE reads with MiXCR, one row per CDR3 protein. In the table there are around 780,000 distinct CDR3 sequences, roughly 50% of which are singletons. This clonotype was observed a handful of times. Its cognate antigen is unknown. Broader study findings: PBMCs went unsorted, and a conclusive naive versus antigen-experienced comparison was therefore prevented. Higher diversity and more naive CD4+ cells were features of long-lived donors, compared to aged donors. Strong correlation existed between TCR beta diversity and naive T cell percentage.

Roughly 10 milliliters of peripheral blood were drawn from each donor. Trimming shortened V by 3 bases and J by 3 bases, and 9 bases separated the two germline ends. The CDR3 is made up of 14 amino acids. The TCR sequence derives from a man aged 35-49 years in good health. This rearrangement joins TRBV12-3 or TRBV12-4 to TRBJ2-1, with D perhaps TRBD1 or TRBD2 (5 bases each). Sequences were obtained from blood. The CDR3 region has the DNA TGTGCCAGCAGTTTGGGGACGATCTACAATGAGCAGTTCTTC. This gives the protein CASSLGTIYNEQFF.